This T cell receptor (beta chain) derives from a study of T cells in Graves' hyperthyroidism and ophthalmopathy. The study's findings and limits: Prediction of ophthalmopathy progression came a median 6.5 months pre-onset.

In germline, CDR1 is SGHTA, CDR2 FQGTGA. Trimming shortened V by 5 bases and J by 2 bases, and 8 bases separated the two germline ends. The CDR3 is made up of 13 amino acids. This clonotype showed up many times. Antigen unknown. Graves' hyperthyroidism qualified as stable when ophthalmopathy did not progress within 18 months. Among the patients, aged 18 to 65, hyperthyroidism was newly diagnosed and had lasted under 2 months. Exclusion followed for patients with uncontrolled infection, other autoimmune disease, pregnancy or lactation. Using RNA transcripts as the source, TCR beta CDR3 regions were amplified. The HTBI set primed first-round TCR CDR3 RT-PCR. One entry per CDR3 protein results from TCRdb running MiXCR on the multiplex PCR reads. Of more than 300,000 distinct CDR3 sequences listed, approximately 13% are singletons.

The chain has TRBV7-3 and TRBJ2-3; unclear D gene. This receptor was obtained from a woman under 30 with Graves' hyperthyroidism. The sample consisted of blood. As DNA, the CDR3 is TGTGCCAGCAGCCGACGACACACAGATACGCAGTATTTT. Amino acid sequence: CASSRRHTDTQYF. The full variable domain, completed using reference TRBV7-3 and TRBJ2-3, is GAGVSQTPSNKVTEKGKYVELRCDPISGHTALYWYRQSLGQGPEFLIYFQGTGAADDSGLPNDRFFAVRPEGSVSTLKIQRTERGDSAVYLCASSRRHTDTQYFGPGTRLTVL.